These 12 T cell receptor beta chains were sequenced from one sample in a study of cytotoxic CD8 clonotypes in ibrutinib-treated CLL. The protocol was immunoSEQ multiplex PCR, while the TCRdb copy is restricted to in-frame clones and leaves out a portion. The sample records 50,000 or so clones, over 65% being singletons. This specimen was PBMCs, taken after 24 months of ibrutinib treatment. The receptors here all came from a human donor with chronic lymphocytic leukemia.

The rearrangement links TRBV7-9 to TRBJ2-7; 8 bases line up with TRBD2. The CDR3 length is 14 residues. Germline values: CDR1 SEHNR, CDR2 FQNEAQ (reference sequence). V gave up 6 bases and J gave up 0 bases; unmatched junction bases: 4. The CDR3 nucleotides read TGTGCCAGCAGGCCTACTAGCGGCTCCTACGAGCAGTACTTC. This gives the protein CASRPTSGSYEQYF. The variable domain in full, completed from reference TRBV7-9 and TRBJ2-7, reads DTGVSQNPRHKITKRGQNVTFRCDPISEHNRLYWYRQTLGQGPEFLTYFQNEAQLEKSRLLSDRFSAERPKGSFSTLEIQRTEQGDSAMYLCASRPTSGSYEQYFGPGTRLTVT.

V gene TRBV4-1 combines with J gene TRBJ2-7; no reliable D call. Germline V CDR1 and CDR2: MGHRA, YSYEKL. V lost 1 base and J 5 bases, leaving 15 bases between the germline ends. The CDR3 sequence is 15 residues long. CDR3 bases: TGCGCCAGCAGCCAAGGGACCGCGATAAGAGACGAGCAGTACTTC. Its translation: CASSQGTAIRDEQYF.

V is TRBV28 and J is TRBJ2-7; D is uncertain. Per the germline V gene, CDR1 is MDHEN and CDR2 is SYDVKM. The length of the CDR3 is 11 residues. V lost 4 bases to trimming and J lost 2 bases, with 3 bases between them. CDR3 nucleotides: TGTGCCAGCAGTTCACCCTACGAGCAGTACTTC. Encoded protein: CASSSPYEQYF.

The chain combines TRBV19 with TRBJ1-1; D is perhaps TRBD1 (6 bases). V lost 3 bases and J 7 bases, leaving 15 bases between the germline ends. CDR3 size: 14 residues. Per germline, CDR1 LNHDA and CDR2 SQIVND (reference sequence). In DNA form, the CDR3 reads TGTGCCAGTAGTATCGCCCGCAGGGGTGGTGAAGCTTTCTTT. This sequence encodes CASSIARRGGEAFF. The whole variable domain, filled in from reference TRBV19 and TRBJ1-1, reads DGGITQSPKYLFRKEGQNVTLSCEQNLNHDAMYWYRQDPGQGLRLIYYSQIVNDFQKGDIAEGYSVSREKKESFPLTVTSAQKNPTAFYLCASSIARRGGEAFFGQGTRLTVV.

The chain links TRBV5-1 to TRBJ1-2; TRBD1 might be the D (5 bases). Looked up from germline, CDR1 is SGHRS and CDR2 is YFSETQ. V was shortened by 4 bases and J by 0 bases, with 16 bases between the two germline ends. CDR3 size: 16 residues. CDR3 protein: CASSGGRDGTNYGYTF. The CDR3 DNA reads TGCGCCAGCAGCGGCGGCCGGGACGGCACTAACTATGGCTACACCTTC.

The chain employs TRBV7-8 and TRBJ2-5; no definite D call. Trimming shortened V by 4 bases and J by 5 bases, and 17 bases separated the two germline ends. The CDR3 has 15 amino acids. Germline loops: CDR1 SGHVS, CDR2 FQNEAQ. CDR3 nucleotides: TGTGCCAGCAGCTACGCCTCTGACGGTTATGAGACCCAGTACTTC. Translation: CASSYASDGYETQYF.

In this sample, this clone turned up a few times. The chain recombines TRBV6-5 with TRBJ2-1, with TRBD2 matching 7 bases. CDR3 size: 16 residues. V shed 2 bases, J shed 5 bases, and the junction held 9 bases outside the gene matches. Looked up from germline, CDR1 is MNHEY and CDR2 is SVGAGI. Written as DNA, the CDR3 is TGTGCCAGCAGTTACCGGAGCGGGATCGGGCACAATGAGCAGTTCTTC. Translating gives CASSYRSGIGHNEQFF.

The J gene is TRBJ1-5, the V gene TRBV10-3, with 7 bases aligning to TRBD1. V lost 2 bases, J lost 2 bases, and 3 bases stayed unmatched. The germline gives CDR1 ENHRY, CDR2 SYGVKD. The CDR3 covers 15 residues. The CDR3 loop is CAISETGVGNQPQHF. The CDR3 nucleotides are TGTGCCATCAGTGAGACAGGGGTGGGCAATCAGCCCCAGCATTTT.

The chain has TRBV28 and TRBJ1-5; maybe TRBD1 (6 bases). Germline values: CDR1 MDHEN, CDR2 SYDVKM. The CDR3 runs to 16 residues. Trimming removed 2 bases at V and 3 bases at J, with 14 bases between. This CDR3 reads CASSLDPTGNNQPQHF. The CDR3 bases are TGTGCCAGCAGTTTAGACCCGACAGGCAACAATCAGCCCCAGCATTTT.

This CDR3 is CASSPQESYNEQFF. CDR3 bases: TGTGCCAGCTCACCACAGGAATCCTACAATGAGCAGTTCTTC. The chain employs TRBV18 and TRBJ2-1; D is undetermined. V lost 1 base and J 1 base, leaving 5 bases between the germline ends. CDR1 and CDR2 from the germline V gene are KGHSH and LQKENI. There are 14 residues in the CDR3.

The V call is TRBV19, the J call TRBJ2-2, with 9 bases fitting TRBD2. Germline CDR1 LNHDA, CDR2 SQIVND (reference sequence). The CDR3 loop spans 17 amino acids. The V gene end was trimmed by 6 bases and the J gene end by 2 bases; junction bases not matched to a gene: 10. CDR3 residues: CASRPLSGRFNTGELFF. CDR3 coding DNA: TGTGCCAGTAGACCCCTTAGCGGGAGATTTAACACCGGGGAGCTGTTTTTT.

The chain is built from TRBV11-2 and TRBJ2-5, with D perhaps being TRBD1 or TRBD2 (5 bases each). Germline assignment: CDR1 SGHAT and CDR2 FQNNGV. Trimming left V 2 bases short and J 6 bases short, with 16 bases between. The CDR3 spans 15 residues. The CDR3 region has the DNA TGTGCCAGCAGCTTACTCCGGGGCAGGGTCCAGACCCAGTACTTC. Translated, it gives CASSLLRGRVQTQYF.